The 31 T cell receptor beta chains below were found in one sample sequenced in a study of blood T cell repertoires in COVID-19. Generated by immunoSEQ multiplex PCR, the TCRdb table keeps only in-frame clones and is missing some. The sample carries over 450,000 clones, 70% to 90% recorded once. Sequenced sample: peripheral blood. The receptors stem from a woman in her forties or fifties with COVID-19, enrolled during active disease.

V gene TRBV2 combines with J gene TRBJ1-2; D is unclear. This CDR3 spans 13 amino acids. Trimming removed 6 bases at V and 5 bases at J, with 13 bases between. The germline gives CDR1 SNHLY, CDR2 FYNNEI. CDR3 protein: CASRSGPAYGYTF. The CDR3 DNA reads as TGTGCCAGCAGGAGCGGACCAGCATATGGCTACACCTTC.

The chain couples TRBV5-6 to TRBJ2-3; possibly TRBD2 for D (6 bases). The CDR3 has 16 residues. The V end was cut by 4 bases, the J end by 8 bases, with 23 bases between. Per germline, CDR1 SGHDT and CDR2 YYEEEE. In DNA, the CDR3 is TGTGCCAGCAGCCTTAAACCCGGAGGGTCACCCGGTACGCAGTATTTT. The encoded protein is CASSLKPGGSPGTQYF.

The rearrangement joins TRBV9 to TRBJ1-1; D remains ambiguous. The CDR3 length is 12 residues. Deletions cut 10 bases from V and 4 bases from J, with 14 bases between. The germline V gene has CDR1 SGDLS and CDR2 YYNGEE. The CDR3 coding sequence is TGTGCCTCATCCTCCGGGAGCACTGAAGCTTTCTTT. It codes for CASSSGSTEAFF.

The chain joins TRBV12-5 to TRBJ2-1; no firm D call. V lost 2 bases and J lost 6, with 8 bases in between. The germline gives CDR1 LGHNT, CDR2 FRNRAP. The CDR3 has 13 residues. The CDR3 bases are TGTGCTAGTGGTTTGTTACTGAGCAATGAGCAGTTCTTC. It translates to CASGLLLSNEQFF.

The gene calls are TRBV11-2 and TRBJ2-3; 9 bases fit TRBD1. Looked up from germline, CDR1 is SGHAT and CDR2 is FQNNGV. The CDR3 length is 15 residues. With V trimmed by 3 bases and J by 4 bases, 5 bases remained unmatched. CDR3 residues: CASSFGTGISDTQYF. The CDR3 bases are TGTGCCAGCAGCTTCGGGACAGGGATTTCAGATACGCAGTATTTT.

The chain recombines TRBV10-3 with TRBJ1-1; D gene ambiguous. V lost 2 bases, J lost 4 bases, and 14 bases lay in between. Germline assignment: CDR1 ENHRY and CDR2 SYGVKD. The CDR3 contains 15 residues. CDR3 in amino acids: CAISEGSFPITEAFF. The DNA for the CDR3 is TGTGCCATCAGTGAGGGCAGTTTCCCCATCACTGAAGCTTTCTTT.

The chain joins TRBV25-1 to TRBJ1-2; 9 bases match TRBD1. The germline V gene has CDR1 MGHDK and CDR2 SYGVNS. CDR3 length: 13 residues. The junction had 8 bases not matched to a gene; V was cut back by 7 bases and J by 8 bases. The CDR3 sequence is CASTPGQGSGYTF. CDR3 in DNA: TGTGCCAGCACGCCGGGACAGGGCTCGGGCTACACCTTC.

In its sample, this clone was seen a few times. V is TRBV14 and J is TRBJ1-3; D not certain. Germline CDR1 is SGHDN and CDR2 is FVKESK. The CDR3 totals 15 residues. V was pared by 4 bases and J by 0 bases, with 10 bases between. The DNA of the CDR3 is TGTGCCAGCAGCCCGAGCTTCCTCTCTGGAAACACCATATATTTT. It codes for CASSPSFLSGNTIYF.

The sample holds one count of this clone. This chain uses TRBV5-1 with TRBJ1-1; tentative D call: TRBD1 (5 bases). The CDR3 runs to 14 residues. Germline V gives CDR1 SGHRS, CDR2 YFSETQ. Between the trimmed V and J ends, which lost 0 bases and 6 bases, there was a span of 12 bases. The CDR3 loop reads CASSLATGSPEAFF. The CDR3 coding sequence is TGCGCCAGCAGCTTGGCCACAGGAAGCCCTGAAGCTTTCTTT.

This clone was picked up one time. The V and J genes are TRBV5-1 and TRBJ1-2, with 9 positions matching TRBD1. CDR1 and CDR2 (germline): SGHRS, YFSETQ. The CDR3 has 13 residues. With V trimmed by 2 bases and J by 10 bases, 6 bases remained unmatched. In nucleotides, the CDR3 is TGCGCCAGCAGCTTAGAGACAGGGGGAGACTACACCTTC. Translation: CASSLETGGDYTF.

This clone occurred a few times. The V and J genes are TRBV24-1 and TRBJ2-1, with D perhaps TRBD2 (5 bases). The CDR3 runs to 12 residues. CDR1 is KGHDR, CDR2 SFDVKD, per germline. V was shortened by 3 bases and J by 8 bases, with 7 bases between the two germline ends. This CDR3 reads CATSDPGDEQFF. The CDR3 region has the DNA TGTGCCACCAGTGATCCCGGGGATGAGCAGTTCTTC.

This chain uses TRBV6-1 with TRBJ1-2, with unresolved D. V dropped 2 bases and J dropped 1 base, with 11 bases sitting between them. Germline V gene sequence: CDR1 MNHNS, CDR2 SASEGT. The CDR3 extends over 15 amino acids. CDR3 loop: CASSESFSGNYGYTF. The DNA of the CDR3 is TGTGCCAGCAGTGAATCCTTCTCGGGTAACTATGGCTACACCTTC.

This chain links TRBV20-1 with TRBJ2-2; tentative D call: TRBD2 (5 bases). Germline loops: CDR1 DFQATT, CDR2 SNEGSKA (reference sequence). V was clipped by 6 bases and J by 8 bases, with 10 bases between them. The length of the CDR3 is 11 residues. DNA of the CDR3: TGCAGTGCCCAAACGGGGGGGGAGCTGTTTTTT. Its translation is CSAQTGGELFF.

The chain has TRBV10-3 and TRBJ1-1; no reliable D call. CDR1 and CDR2 (germline): ENHRY, SYGVKD. The CDR3 is 12 amino acids. The CDR3 sequence: CASAGMNTEAFF. CDR3 bases: TGTGCGTCCGCGGGCATGAACACTGAAGCTTTCTTT.

The sample holds a few counts of this clone. DNA of the CDR3: TGTGCCAGCAGTTCTCCTAGGGGCGTAATCTATGGCTACACCTTC. This encodes CASSSPRGVIYGYTF. The J gene is TRBJ1-2, the V gene TRBV28, with D perhaps TRBD1 (5 bases). This CDR3 has 15 residues. Trimming took 4 bases from V and 4 from J, leaving 16 bases between them. Germline CDR1 is MDHEN and CDR2 is SYDVKM.

V usage is TRBV2 and J usage is TRBJ2-5; D gene unclear. V lost 2 bases, J lost 5 bases, and 9 bases lay in between. Germline V gene lookup returns CDR1 SNHLY and CDR2 FYNNEI. CDR3 length: 13 amino acids. CDR3 nucleotides: TGTGCCAGCAGTGAACGACCGGAGGAGACCCAGTACTTC. Translating it yields CASSERPEETQYF.

The chain recombines TRBV28 with TRBJ1-2; no clear D. Trimming took 11 bases from V and 7 from J, leaving 17 bases between them. The CDR3 has 12 residues. The germline V gene has CDR1 MDHEN and CDR2 SYDVKM. Here the CDR3 DNA reads TGTGCCGGGAGAACTGGGTATGGTGGCTACACCTTC. This codes for CAGRTGYGGYTF.

V and J are TRBV9 and TRBJ1-1, with D possibly TRBD1 on 6 matching bases. Trimming removed 2 bases at V and 8 bases at J, with 10 bases between. Germline CDR1 reads SGDLS; CDR2 reads YYNGEE. The CDR3 covers 12 residues. The CDR3: CASSVAGGEAFF. CDR3 sequence (DNA): TGTGCCAGCAGCGTGGCGGGGGGCGAAGCTTTCTTT.

This rearrangement joins TRBV7-9 to TRBJ2-2; TRBD1 is a possible D gene (5 bases). Trimming stripped 7 bases from V and 6 bases from J, with 15 bases between. Per the germline V gene, CDR1 is SEHNR and CDR2 is FQNEAQ (reference sequence). The CDR3 consists of 14 residues. The CDR3 DNA sequence: TGTGCCAGCAAAGGGTCAGGGTGGTCCGGGGAGCTGTTTTTT. Translated: CASKGSGWSGELFF.

The rearrangement joins TRBV18 to TRBJ2-7, with TRBD1 as a possible D gene (5 bases). Germline CDR1 KGHSH, CDR2 LQKENI. The CDR3 is 13 residues long. The V gene lost 3 bases and the J gene lost 5 bases, with 11 bases spanning the gap. Here the CDR3 reads CASSPGSGNEQYF. The CDR3 nucleotides read TGTGCCAGCTCACCGGGGTCAGGGAACGAGCAGTACTTC. The whole variable domain, remainder taken from reference TRBV18 and TRBJ2-7, is NAGVMQNPRHLVRRRGQEARLRCSPMKGHSHVYWYRQLPEEGLKFMVYLQKENIIDESGMPKERFSAEFPKEGPSILRIQQVVRGDSAAYFCASSPGSGNEQYFGPGTRLTVT.

The chain couples TRBV13 to TRBJ1-2; 7 nucleotides agree with TRBD1. The CDR3 is made up of 13 amino acids. The V gene end was trimmed by 5 bases and the J gene end by 7 bases; junction bases not matched to a gene: 7. The germline CDR1 and CDR2 sequences are PRHDT and FYEKMQ (reference sequence). The DNA of the CDR3 is TGTGCCAGCAGCCTGACAGGGAAGAGTGGCTACACCTTC. Translated, it gives CASSLTGKSGYTF.

The V call is TRBV19, the J call TRBJ2-7; TRBD1 agrees at 10 bases. V was pared by 0 bases and J by 3 bases, with 8 bases of the junction left unmatched. Germline CDR1 and CDR2: LNHDA and SQIVND (reference sequence). The CDR3 totals 17 residues. The CDR3 spells CASSIDLETGGNYEQYF. DNA of the CDR3: TGTGCCAGTAGTATAGATCTCGAGACAGGGGGCAACTACGAGCAGTACTTC.

The chain links TRBV10-2 to TRBJ1-1; TRBD1 is a possible D gene (5 bases). Germline-derived CDR1 and CDR2 are WSHSY and SAAADI. V lost 0 bases and J lost 10, with 12 bases in between. The CDR3 covers 13 residues. The CDR3 nucleotides read TGCGCCAGCAGTGAGTCTGCGAGAAGGGGAGCTTTCTTT. It is translated as CASSESARRGAFF.

The J gene is TRBJ2-7, the V gene TRBV5-1; 7 bases agree with TRBD1. The junction had 4 bases not matched to a gene; V was cut back by 0 bases and J by 1 base. The CDR3 is made up of 15 amino acids. CDR1 is SGHRS and CDR2 is YFSETQ in the germline V gene. CDR3 nucleotide sequence: TGCGCCAGCAGCTTGGCCCCAGGGGGATCCTACGAGCAGTACTTC. Translated, it gives CASSLAPGGSYEQYF.

This clone came up once. The chain has TRBV13 and TRBJ2-7; perhaps TRBD1 as D (6 bases). Trimming stripped 3 bases from V and 2 bases from J, with 11 bases between. CDR1 and CDR2 (germline): PRHDT, FYEKMQ (reference sequence). This CDR3 spans 14 amino acids. DNA of the CDR3: TGTGCCAGCAGCTTCACAGGGAACCCCTACGAGCAGTACTTC. Its translation is CASSFTGNPYEQYF.

This chain links TRBV28 with TRBJ1-2; D ambiguous. Per the germline V gene, CDR1 is MDHEN and CDR2 is SYDVKM. Trimming cost V 5 bases and J 1 base, with 11 bases left between them. The CDR3 loop spans 14 amino acids. DNA of the CDR3: TGTGCCAGCAGTCCTCCGGGAAATAACTATGGCTACACCTTC. This sequence encodes CASSPPGNNYGYTF.

V and J are TRBV28 and TRBJ2-2; D possibly corresponds to TRBD2 (5 bases). With 3 bases removed from V and 5 bases from J, the gap between germline ends came to 13 bases. CDR1 is MDHEN and CDR2 is SYDVKM in the germline V gene. CDR3 length: 15 residues. Here the CDR3 reads CASSLMGGLTGELFF. The DNA of the CDR3 is TGTGCCAGCAGTTTGATGGGCGGGTTAACCGGGGAGCTGTTTTTT.

The chain combines TRBV29-1 with TRBJ1-2, with TRBD1 identical over 9 bases. The CDR3 runs to 13 residues. Germline V gives CDR1 SQVTM, CDR2 ANQGSEA. V lost 6 bases, J lost 3 bases, and 5 bases stayed unmatched. Here the CDR3 reads CSVRDRADYGYTF. The CDR3 nucleotides are TGCAGCGTCCGGGACAGGGCAGACTATGGCTACACCTTC.

The rearrangement links TRBV7-8 to TRBJ1-6; perhaps TRBD1 as D (5 bases). Germline V gene lookup returns CDR1 SGHVS and CDR2 FQNEAQ. V was pared by 4 bases and J by 3 bases, with 10 bases between. This CDR3 contains 15 residues. CDR3 sequence reads: CASSSIQGYNSPLHF. The CDR3, as DNA: TGTGCCAGCAGCTCAATCCAGGGCTATAATTCACCCCTCCACTTT.

The V and J genes are TRBV5-6 and TRBJ2-7, with 7 bases fitting TRBD1. Trimming at V came to 2 bases and at J to 6 bases, leaving 14 bases not matched to a gene. Looked up from germline, CDR1 is SGHDT and CDR2 is YYEEEE. This CDR3 contains 16 residues. This chain's CDR3 is CASSFMIGGQVREQYF. As DNA, the CDR3 is TGTGCCAGCAGCTTTATGATAGGTGGACAGGTGCGCGAGCAGTACTTC.

V and J are TRBV11-3 and TRBJ2-3, with TRBD1 as a possible D gene (6 bases). Trimming took 1 base from V and 1 from J, leaving 15 bases between them. The V gene's germline CDR1 is SGHNT and CDR2 YENEEA. The CDR3 is 17 residues long. The CDR3: CASSLGTLGGGTDTQYF. In nucleotides, the CDR3 is TGTGCCAGCAGCTTAGGAACCCTTGGGGGCGGCACAGATACGCAGTATTTT.